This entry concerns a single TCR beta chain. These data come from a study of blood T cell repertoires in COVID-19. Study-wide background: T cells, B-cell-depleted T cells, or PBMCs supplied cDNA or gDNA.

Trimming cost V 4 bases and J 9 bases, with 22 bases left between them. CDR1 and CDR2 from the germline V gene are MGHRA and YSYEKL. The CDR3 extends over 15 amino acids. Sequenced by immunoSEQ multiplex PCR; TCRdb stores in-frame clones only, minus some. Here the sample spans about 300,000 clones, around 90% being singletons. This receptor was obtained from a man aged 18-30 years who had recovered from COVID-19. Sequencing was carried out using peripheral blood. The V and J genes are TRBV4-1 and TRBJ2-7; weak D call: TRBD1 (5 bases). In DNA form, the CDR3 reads TGCGCCAGCAGCCTTGGGCAGTCTCAAGGGGTGGGGCAGTACTTC. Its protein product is CASSLGQSQGVGQYF.